The rows below give T cell receptor beta chains drawn from one sample of a study of blood T cell repertoires in COVID-19. Assay: immunoSEQ multiplex PCR; the TCRdb copy retains only in-frame clones and omits some. Seen here are some 250,000 clones, nearly 90% observed once, and the top ten hold roughly 0.8%. The specimen sequenced was peripheral blood. These receptors were obtained from a woman in her twenties or thirties with acute or convalescent COVID-19. The CDR3 runs from the conserved cysteine through the conserved F or W. The D gene is left open where the match is weak. Expanded clones get a size class; other rows say once, few or many, or leave the size out.

j_gene,abundance,d_gene,v_gene,CDR3aa,CDR3nt
TRBJ2-7,.,.,TRBV7-2,CASSLRDRLGFEQYF,TGTGCCAGCAGCTTACGAGACAGGCTTGGGTTCGAGCAGTACTTC
TRBJ1-5,.,.,TRBV2,CASSEARGQPQHF,TGTGCCAGCAGTGAAGCCCGGGGTCAGCCCCAGCATTTT
TRBJ2-1,.,TRBD2,TRBV7-2,CASSPSGSGGGNEQFF,TGTGCCAGCAGCCCGTCCGGATCGGGAGGAGGGAATGAGCAGTTCTTC
TRBJ1-2,.,.,TRBV9,CASSVRIQGGYGYTF,TGTGCCAGCAGCGTAAGGATACAGGGTGGTTATGGCTACACCTTC
TRBJ2-1,.,TRBD2,TRBV7-8,CASSLRGGLAGVSGYNEQFF,TGTGCCAGCAGCTTACGGGGGGGACTAGCGGGAGTTTCCGGCTACAATGAGCAGTTCTTC
TRBJ1-2,.,.,TRBV11-2,CASSSTLDNYGYTF,TGTGCCAGCAGCTCTACTCTAGATAACTATGGCTACACCTTC
TRBJ2-7,.,.,TRBV5-6,CASSFVGSYEQYF,TGTGCCAGCAGCTTCGTCGGGTCCTACGAGCAGTACTTC
TRBJ2-7,.,TRBD1,TRBV7-2,CASSTGRRQGLDEQYF,TGTGCCAGCAGCACCGGCCGAAGACAGGGGTTGGACGAGCAGTACTTC
TRBJ2-7,.,.,TRBV4-2,CASSQAEGLKYF,TGTGCCAGCAGCCAAGCGGAGGGTCTTAAGTACTTC
TRBJ1-2,.,TRBD1,TRBV30,CAWSGGSKGADGYTF,TGTGCCTGGAGTGGGGGGTCGAAGGGGGCGGACGGCTACACCTTC
TRBJ2-2,.,TRBD2,TRBV7-7,CASSLSGANTGELFF,TGTGCCAGCAGCTTGAGCGGGGCGAACACCGGGGAGCTGTTTTTT
TRBJ2-1,.,TRBD2,TRBV7-3,CASSSDRLAPGDSSYNEQFF,TGTGCCAGCAGCTCCGATAGACTAGCACCCGGCGACAGCTCCTACAATGAGCAGTTCTTC
TRBJ2-1,.,.,TRBV30,CAWSVLDEQFF,TGTGCCTGGAGTGTACTGGATGAGCAGTTCTTC
TRBJ1-2,.,TRBD1,TRBV5-1,CASSWTGDYGYTF,TGCGCCAGCAGCTGGACAGGGGATTATGGCTACACCTTC
TRBJ2-7,once,TRBD2,TRBV27,CASSFTSGILEQYF,TGTGCCAGCAGTTTCACTAGCGGGATCCTCGAGCAGTACTTC
TRBJ1-5,few,TRBD1,TRBV27,CASSPDRGYQPQHF,TGTGCCAGCAGTCCCGACAGGGGGTATCAGCCCCAGCATTTT
TRBJ2-5,.,TRBD2,TRBV11-2,CASSLGLAGNQETQYF,TGTGCCAGCAGCTTAGGACTAGCGGGGAACCAAGAGACCCAGTACTTC
TRBJ2-3,.,TRBD2,TRBV27,CASSPYRGGISTDTQYF,TGTGCCAGCAGTCCCTACCGGGGGGGCATTAGCACAGATACGCAGTATTTT
TRBJ1-5,.,.,TRBV19,CASSTQGGQPQHF,TGTGCCAGTAGTACGCAGGGCGGTCAGCCCCAGCATTTT
TRBJ1-6,once,TRBD1,TRBV6-5,CASRQGASPLHF,TGTGCCAGCAGGCAGGGGGCTTCACCCCTCCACTTT
TRBJ1-4,.,.,TRBV30,CAWSVGFVGGLDEKLFF,TGTGCCTGGAGTGTGGGTTTCGTGGGGGGGCTCGATGAAAAACTGTTTTTT
TRBJ1-4,.,TRBD1,TRBV18,CASSPPFRSSLGQGPRRLMFF,TGTGCCAGCTCACCACCTTTCCGAAGTTCGTTAGGACAGGGTCCCCGAAGACTGATGTTTTTT
TRBJ2-7,.,TRBD1,TRBV7-2,CASSRRTGEGEQYF,TGTGCCAGCAGCCGCCGGACAGGGGAAGGCGAGCAGTACTTC
TRBJ2-5,.,TRBD1,TRBV7-9,CASSKPGGQETQYF,TGTGCCAGCAGCAAACCAGGGGGCCAAGAGACCCAGTACTTC
TRBJ2-3,.,.,TRBV28,CASSLFFLTSISTDTQYF,TGTGCCAGCAGTTTATTTTTCCTGACTAGTATAAGCACAGATACGCAGTATTTT
TRBJ1-1,.,.,TRBV30,CAWGRFTEAFF,TGTGCCTGGGGACGGTTCACTGAAGCTTTCTTT
TRBJ2-6,.,.,TRBV19,CASSIQTSGANVLTF,TGTGCCAGTAGTATCCAGACATCTGGGGCCAACGTCCTGACTTTC
TRBJ1-2,.,.,TRBV2,CASSVLVGGARYGYTF,TGTGCCAGCAGTGTTTTAGTGGGGGGGGCTCGGTATGGCTACACCTTC
TRBJ2-3,.,.,TRBV5-6,CASSPSGRTPGTDTQYF,TGTGCCAGCAGCCCCTCGGGGAGAACCCCGGGCACAGATACGCAGTATTTT
TRBJ2-1,.,.,TRBV7-6,CASSFYSGVNNEQFF,TGTGCCAGCAGCTTTTACTCCGGGGTAAACAATGAGCAGTTCTTC
TRBJ1-3,.,.,TRBV30,CAWSSAAGGRGNTIYF,TGTGCCTGGAGTTCAGCCGCCGGGGGGCGAGGAAACACCATATATTTT
TRBJ2-2,.,TRBD1,TRBV3-1/TRBV3-2,CASSQDLPSTGDCTGELFF,TGTGCCAGCAGCCAAGATCTTCCGTCGACAGGGGACTGCACCGGGGAGCTGTTTTTT
TRBJ2-7,.,.,TRBV4-1,CASSRVADTAYEQYF,TGCGCCAGCAGCCGGGTTGCGGACACCGCCTACGAGCAGTACTTC
TRBJ2-7,.,TRBD2,TRBV30,CAWSEFGLAGGYEQYF,TGTGCCTGGAGTGAATTCGGACTAGCGGGAGGTTACGAGCAGTACTTC
TRBJ1-1,.,.,TRBV27,CASSLGGPHTEAFF,TGTGCCAGCAGTTTGGGGGGGCCCCACACTGAAGCTTTCTTT
TRBJ2-4,.,.,TRBV5-1,CASSLASDKNIQYF,TGCGCCAGCAGCTTGGCGTCAGATAAAAACATTCAGTACTTC
TRBJ2-5,.,.,TRBV9,CASSLRQWETQYF,TGTGCCAGCAGCCTACGACAATGGGAGACCCAGTACTTC
TRBJ2-1,.,TRBD2,TRBV14,CASSQEERDASYNEQFF,TGTGCCAGCAGCCAAGAAGAGCGGGATGCTTCCTACAATGAGCAGTTCTTC